Sequencing of this T cell receptor (gamma chain) was carried out in a study of Vδ1+ human thymocytes (dated by TCRdb to the late 2010s). Some background on the complete study: As a data resource, the study described the mRNA-level TRG and TRD CDR3 repertoires of highly purified Vdelta1+ thymocytes obtained from young children. Earlier work had validated the multiplex-based CDR3 amplicon strategy against 5'RACE-based methods for generating CDR3 amplicons.

Measured from the cysteine to the phenylalanine, the CDR3 is 11 residues long. The entry retains the CDR3 DNA only, 33 bases that are in frame from base 1. Compared with germline, V lacks 2 bases and J lacks 12 bases; bases without a gene match: 7. From the germline V gene (reference sequence), CDR1 is GITISATS and CDR2 is ISYDGTV. This clone was observed a few times. The specificity of this receptor is unknown. Base qualities are not provided; no much larger clone lies one nucleotide away. RNA was extracted with the RNeasy mini kit and reverse transcribed using Superscript III. CDR3 amplicons were generated by multiplex PCR with pooled V-gene forward primers and a constant-region reverse primer carrying Illumina adaptor overhangs. After gel purification, the amplicons were indexed with Nextera index primers during 7 to 9 additional PCR cycles and then purified using AMPure XP beads. Sequencing of the libraries was done on an Illumina MiSeq using paired-end 250 bp reads, dual indexing and a roughly 18% PhiX spike-in. The paper's processing steps were these. FastQC was used to quality check the reads, while ea-utils fastq-join merged the TRG read pairs. Sequences were annotated with IMGT/HighV-QUEST, keeping only productive sequences with unambiguous V-gene assignment; clonotypes were defined by identical CDR3 sequence. VDJtools 1.1.1, tcR 2.2.3, Treemap and vegan Shannon diversity in R 3.4.4 were used for downstream analysis. TCRdb called clones anew from the public reads via CATT; matching DNA rows were later pooled. TCRdb assigned the V and J calls; the authors' analysis was not used. Present in this sample are 36,000 or so gamma-chain clones, around 20% of which were seen just once. Roughly 2% of the sample is held by the ten biggest clonotypes.

The research as a whole found: Unlike the oligoclonal repertoires in peripheral blood, the thymic TRG and TRD repertoires appeared highly polyclonal, with Gaussian CDR3 length distributions. Roughly a fifth of thymic TRD sequences were found to be Vdelta2 (and few were Vdelta3) despite high sort purity, in contrast to peripheral blood Vdelta1+ controls. Because no clustering by age or sex was seen, donors were not stratified by age or sex in the analyses. Numerous TRG clonotypes were shared among donors (up to about 6.9x10^3), while TRD repertoires were essentially private (a maximum of roughly 120 shared). Because unexpected Vdelta2 sequences could lead to misinterpretation of bulk repertoire data, the authors recommended using highly purified populations and single-cell validation.

Thymic samples were depleted of alphabeta T cells, then CD3+ TCRVdelta1+ TCRVdelta2- thymocytes were FACS-sorted. The purity of the sorted Vdelta1+ thymocytes was between roughly 97% and 99.6%. The thymic specimens were obtained from fewer than ten paediatric patients, aged roughly 5 days to 17 months, who were having corrective cardiac surgery. Thymic tissue was dispersed and mononuclear cells isolated on a Histopaque-1077 density gradient. For staining, the antibodies used were anti-TCRVdelta1 clone TS8.2, anti-TCRVdelta2 clone B6, anti-CD3 clone HIT3a and anti-TCRalphabeta clone IP26. Specimen: Vdelta1+ gamma-delta thymocytes from the thymus. The sample's cell subset or site, from its label and the paper: FACS-sorted CD3+ TCRalphabeta- TCRVdelta1+ TCRVdelta2- thymocytes. This sequence originates from a girl under three years old who had congenital heart surgery. The rearrangement joined TRGV9 to TRGJ1 or TRGJ2. The sequence in DNA is TGTGCCTTGTGGGAGGCGCTAAGGAAACTCTTT. Translation gives CALWEALRKLF.